The rows below give T cell receptor beta chains drawn from one sample of a study of cytomegalovirus exposure and HLA in healthy donors. Clones were sequenced by immunoSEQ multiplex PCR, and TCRdb holds only the in-frame ones, with some missing. The sample consists of under 200,000 clones, 84% of them appearing once. Sequenced material: PBMCs. The receptors were sampled from a young man in good health and CMV-seronegative. Both conserved end residues are part of each CDR3. The order of the fields is J gene, D gene, V gene, clone size, CDR3 protein, CDR3 DNA. A D gene is named only where the DNA matches it firmly. Rows give clone size only sometimes, using once, few, many, or a class for an expanded clone.

j_gene: TRBJ2-1; d_gene: TRBD2; v_gene: TRBV11-2; abundance: .; CDR3aa: CASRPTGTSKDEQFF; CDR3nt: TGTGCCAGCAGGCCCACAGGGACTAGCAAGGATGAGCAGTTCTTC
j_gene: TRBJ2-3; d_gene: .; v_gene: TRBV28; abundance: .; CDR3aa: CASSPSADTQYF; CDR3nt: TGTGCCAGCAGCCCCTCGGCAGATACGCAGTATTTT
j_gene: TRBJ2-5; d_gene: TRBD2; v_gene: TRBV7-2; abundance: .; CDR3aa: CASSLARGAGETQYF; CDR3nt: TGTGCCAGCAGCTTAGCGCGGGGGGCGGGTGAGACCCAGTACTTC
j_gene: TRBJ2-5; d_gene: TRBD2; v_gene: TRBV7-2; abundance: .; CDR3aa: CASSSPSGLGKETQYF; CDR3nt: TGTGCCAGCAGCTCACCTAGCGGGTTAGGGAAGGAGACCCAGTACTTC
j_gene: TRBJ1-5; d_gene: TRBD1; v_gene: TRBV5-8; abundance: few; CDR3aa: CASSLMDRVGQPQHF; CDR3nt: TGTGCCAGCAGCCTTATGGACAGGGTGGGTCAGCCCCAGCATTTT
j_gene: TRBJ2-5; d_gene: TRBD1; v_gene: TRBV6-6; abundance: .; CDR3aa: CASRNRGPLEQYF; CDR3nt: TGTGCCAGCAGAAACAGGGGGCCGCTTGAGCAGTACTTC
j_gene: TRBJ2-2; d_gene: .; v_gene: TRBV12-5; abundance: .; CDR3aa: CASGWGGSASGELFF; CDR3nt: TGTGCTAGTGGTTGGGGGGGCTCCGCGAGCGGGGAGCTGTTTTTT
j_gene: TRBJ1-5; d_gene: .; v_gene: TRBV19; abundance: .; CDR3aa: CASSGGRGFEQPQHF; CDR3nt: TGTGCCAGTAGTGGTGGCAGGGGATTCGAGCAGCCCCAGCATTTT
j_gene: TRBJ1-5; d_gene: .; v_gene: TRBV30; abundance: .; CDR3aa: CAWSGGSNQPQHF; CDR3nt: TGTGCCTGGAGTGGAGGGAGCAATCAGCCCCAGCATTTT
j_gene: TRBJ1-2; d_gene: TRBD1; v_gene: TRBV11-2; abundance: .; CDR3aa: CASSKDRVSGYTF; CDR3nt: TGTGCCAGCAGCAAAGACAGGGTTTCTGGCTACACCTTC
j_gene: TRBJ2-5; d_gene: TRBD2; v_gene: TRBV5-1; abundance: .; CDR3aa: CASSLGSSGGKTQYF; CDR3nt: TGCGCCAGCAGCTTGGGGTCTAGCGGGGGAAAGACCCAGTACTTC
j_gene: TRBJ2-5; d_gene: TRBD1; v_gene: TRBV7-9; abundance: .; CDR3aa: CASSLRTGLETQYF; CDR3nt: TGTGCCAGCAGCCTACGGACAGGGTTGGAGACCCAGTACTTC
j_gene: TRBJ1-5; d_gene: .; v_gene: TRBV2; abundance: few; CDR3aa: CASSGSQVSNQPQHF; CDR3nt: TGTGCCAGCAGTGGGTCCCAGGTTAGCAATCAGCCCCAGCATTTT
j_gene: TRBJ2-2; d_gene: .; v_gene: TRBV2; abundance: .; CDR3aa: CASSEEATGELFF; CDR3nt: TGTGCCAGCAGTGAGGAGGCCACCGGGGAGCTGTTTTTT
j_gene: TRBJ2-7; d_gene: TRBD2; v_gene: TRBV5-3; abundance: .; CDR3aa: CARSCNQREGSYEQYF; CDR3nt: TGTGCCAGAAGCTGTAACCAGCGGGAGGGATCCTACGAGCAGTACTTC
j_gene: TRBJ2-7; d_gene: TRBD1; v_gene: TRBV5-4; abundance: .; CDR3aa: CASSFRDRENEQYF; CDR3nt: TGTGCCAGCAGCTTCCGGGACAGGGAAAACGAGCAGTACTTC
j_gene: TRBJ1-3; d_gene: .; v_gene: TRBV9; abundance: .; CDR3aa: CASSSPAGDQSGNTIYF; CDR3nt: TGTGCCAGCAGCTCACCGGCGGGGGATCAGTCTGGAAACACCATATATTTT
j_gene: TRBJ1-6; d_gene: .; v_gene: TRBV9; abundance: .; CDR3aa: CASSVEPIPPLGTPLHF; CDR3nt: TGTGCCAGCAGCGTAGAACCAATTCCACCTTTGGGGACTCCGTTACACTTT
j_gene: TRBJ1-3; d_gene: .; v_gene: TRBV6-5; abundance: .; CDR3aa: CASKDTSSGNTIYF; CDR3nt: TGTGCCAGCAAAGACACGAGCTCTGGAAACACCATATATTTT
j_gene: TRBJ2-7; d_gene: TRBD2; v_gene: TRBV28; abundance: .; CDR3aa: CATTPGGGYYEQYF; CDR3nt: TGTGCCACCACTCCCGGGGGGGGCTACTACGAGCAGTACTTC
j_gene: TRBJ2-1; d_gene: .; v_gene: TRBV28; abundance: .; CDR3aa: CASREDSNEQFF; CDR3nt: TGTGCCAGCAGGGAGGACTCTAATGAGCAGTTCTTC
j_gene: TRBJ2-7; d_gene: TRBD1; v_gene: TRBV6-5; abundance: .; CDR3aa: CASSYSGTGPYEQYF; CDR3nt: TGTGCCAGCAGTTACTCGGGGACAGGGCCATACGAGCAGTACTTC
j_gene: TRBJ2-2; d_gene: .; v_gene: TRBV19; abundance: .; CDR3aa: CASSIPILGGSTGELFF; CDR3nt: TGTGCCAGTAGTATCCCGATACTAGGAGGGAGCACCGGGGAGCTGTTTTTT
j_gene: TRBJ2-1; d_gene: .; v_gene: TRBV7-9; abundance: .; CDR3aa: CASKRGGGHEQFF; CDR3nt: TGTGCCAGCAAAAGGGGAGGAGGCCATGAGCAGTTCTTC
j_gene: TRBJ1-1; d_gene: .; v_gene: TRBV9; abundance: .; CDR3aa: CASSLIQVNTEAFF; CDR3nt: TGTGCCAGCAGCCTCATACAGGTGAACACTGAAGCTTTCTTT
j_gene: TRBJ2-7; d_gene: .; v_gene: TRBV7-9; abundance: .; CDR3aa: CASSLGGQTYEQYF; CDR3nt: TGTGCCAGCAGCCTCGGTGGACAGACCTACGAGCAGTACTTC
j_gene: TRBJ2-3; d_gene: .; v_gene: TRBV4-2; abundance: .; CDR3aa: CASSQEGLHTQYF; CDR3nt: TGTGCCAGCAGCCAAGAGGGCTTACATACGCAGTATTTT
j_gene: TRBJ1-2; d_gene: .; v_gene: TRBV5-6; abundance: .; CDR3aa: CASSLGVVSYGYTF; CDR3nt: TGTGCCAGCAGCTTGGGCGTGGTTAGCTATGGCTACACCTTC
j_gene: TRBJ2-7; d_gene: .; v_gene: TRBV2; abundance: .; CDR3aa: CASSESTAYEQYF; CDR3nt: TGTGCCAGCAGTGAATCGACAGCCTACGAGCAGTACTTC
j_gene: TRBJ2-3; d_gene: TRBD2; v_gene: TRBV11-1; abundance: .; CDR3aa: CASSLGVAGVPDTQYF; CDR3nt: TGTGCCAGCAGCTTAGGGGTAGCGGGAGTCCCAGATACGCAGTATTTT
j_gene: TRBJ1-1; d_gene: .; v_gene: TRBV11-2; abundance: .; CDR3aa: CASSSSDRSTEAFF; CDR3nt: TGTGCCAGCAGCTCATCGGACAGATCCACTGAAGCTTTCTTT
j_gene: TRBJ2-2; d_gene: TRBD2; v_gene: TRBV28; abundance: .; CDR3aa: CASRPSSRVAGNTGELFF; CDR3nt: TGTGCCAGCAGACCCAGTAGTAGGGTAGCGGGGAACACCGGGGAGCTGTTTTTT
j_gene: TRBJ2-7; d_gene: TRBD2; v_gene: TRBV11-2; abundance: .; CDR3aa: CASSLLGGGYEQYF; CDR3nt: TGTGCCAGCAGCCTCCTCGGGGGGGGATACGAGCAGTACTTC
j_gene: TRBJ1-2; d_gene: TRBD1; v_gene: TRBV30; abundance: .; CDR3aa: CAWRAWGTASFYGYTF; CDR3nt: TGTGCCTGGAGGGCCTGGGGGACAGCAAGTTTTTATGGCTACACCTTC
j_gene: TRBJ2-7; d_gene: TRBD1; v_gene: TRBV28; abundance: .; CDR3aa: CASIRQGSYEQYF; CDR3nt: TGTGCCAGCATAAGACAGGGGTCCTACGAGCAGTACTTC
j_gene: TRBJ2-2; d_gene: TRBD1; v_gene: TRBV7-2; abundance: .; CDR3aa: CASSSGQGGGTGELFF; CDR3nt: TGTGCCAGCAGCTCCGGACAGGGTGGGGGGACCGGGGAGCTGTTTTTT
j_gene: TRBJ2-7; d_gene: .; v_gene: TRBV11-1; abundance: .; CDR3aa: CASSLRDTRSYEQYF; CDR3nt: TGTGCCAGCAGCTTAAGGGACACACGATCCTACGAGCAGTACTTC
j_gene: TRBJ2-5; d_gene: TRBD2; v_gene: TRBV5-4; abundance: .; CDR3aa: CASSSGLAGYQETQYF; CDR3nt: TGTGCCAGCAGCTCCGGACTAGCGGGATACCAAGAGACCCAGTACTTC
j_gene: TRBJ1-3; d_gene: .; v_gene: TRBV14; abundance: .; CDR3aa: CASSLGRAGNTIYF; CDR3nt: TGTGCCAGCAGCCTCGGCAGGGCTGGAAACACCATATATTTT
j_gene: TRBJ1-6; d_gene: .; v_gene: TRBV7-6; abundance: once; CDR3aa: CASSPIGEEGSPLHF; CDR3nt: TGTGCCAGCAGCCCAATAGGGGAAGAAGGTTCACCCCTCCACTTT
j_gene: TRBJ1-6; d_gene: .; v_gene: TRBV12-5; abundance: few; CDR3aa: CASGPGQGNSPLHF; CDR3nt: TGTGCTAGTGGTCCGGGACAAGGTAATTCACCCCTCCACTTT
j_gene: TRBJ1-5; d_gene: TRBD1; v_gene: TRBV28; abundance: .; CDR3aa: CASSLFRTGRHQPQHF; CDR3nt: TGTGCCAGCAGTTTGTTTAGGACAGGGCGCCATCAGCCCCAGCATTTT
j_gene: TRBJ2-1; d_gene: TRBD2; v_gene: TRBV7-6; abundance: .; CDR3aa: CASSLVGTSGNEQFF; CDR3nt: TGTGCCAGCAGCTTAGTAGGGACTAGCGGCAATGAGCAGTTCTTC
j_gene: TRBJ2-7; d_gene: .; v_gene: TRBV18; abundance: .; CDR3aa: CASSSARGSYEQYF; CDR3nt: TGTGCCAGCTCATCCGCCCGCGGATCCTACGAGCAGTACTTC
j_gene: TRBJ2-7; d_gene: .; v_gene: TRBV5-4; abundance: .; CDR3aa: CASSAATDPYSYEQYF; CDR3nt: TGTGCCAGCAGCGCTGCGACAGACCCTTATAGCTACGAGCAGTACTTC
j_gene: TRBJ2-7; d_gene: .; v_gene: TRBV2; abundance: .; CDR3aa: CASSGGTDPVYEQYF; CDR3nt: TGTGCCAGCAGCGGCGGGACAGATCCCGTATACGAGCAGTACTTC
j_gene: TRBJ2-1; d_gene: .; v_gene: TRBV16; abundance: .; CDR3aa: CASSQAVYNEQFF; CDR3nt: TGTGCCAGCAGCCAGGCGGTCTACAATGAGCAGTTCTTC
j_gene: TRBJ2-3; d_gene: .; v_gene: TRBV7-3; abundance: .; CDR3aa: CASSSLGTDTQYF; CDR3nt: TGTGCCAGCAGCTCCCTCGGTACAGATACGCAGTATTTT
j_gene: TRBJ2-5; d_gene: .; v_gene: TRBV14; abundance: .; CDR3aa: CASSPSGNEGTQYF; CDR3nt: TGTGCCAGCAGCCCCTCGGGGAACGAAGGGACCCAGTACTTC
j_gene: TRBJ1-1; d_gene: .; v_gene: TRBV30; abundance: .; CDR3aa: CAWRFLGASMNTEAFF; CDR3nt: TGTGCCTGGAGATTTCTGGGGGCAAGCATGAACACTGAAGCTTTCTTT
j_gene: TRBJ2-7; d_gene: .; v_gene: TRBV4-3; abundance: .; CDR3aa: CANSQGGRGYEQYF; CDR3nt: TGCGCCAACAGCCAGGGGGGGAGGGGCTACGAGCAGTACTTC
j_gene: TRBJ2-7; d_gene: .; v_gene: TRBV16; abundance: .; CDR3aa: CASSQSGLIYEQYF; CDR3nt: TGTGCCAGCAGCCAATCTGGACTGATCTACGAGCAGTACTTC
j_gene: TRBJ2-5; d_gene: .; v_gene: TRBV7-9; abundance: .; CDR3aa: CASSLNSRETQYF; CDR3nt: TGTGCCAGCAGCTTAAACAGTCGAGAGACCCAGTACTTC
j_gene: TRBJ2-5; d_gene: .; v_gene: TRBV28; abundance: once; CDR3aa: CASSLRGYQETQYF; CDR3nt: TGTGCCAGCAGTTTGAGGGGGTACCAAGAGACCCAGTACTTC
j_gene: TRBJ2-6; d_gene: TRBD1; v_gene: TRBV5-1; abundance: .; CDR3aa: CASRSGQGISGANVLTF; CDR3nt: TGCGCCAGCAGGTCGGGACAGGGGATCTCTGGGGCCAACGTCCTGACTTTC